This T cell receptor (beta chain) was recovered during a study of blood T cell repertoires in COVID-19. Study-wide context: Samples came from the United States, Italy and Spain, spanning acute and convalescent COVID-19.

TCRdb's copy holds only in-frame clones and misses some; the assay was immunoSEQ multiplex PCR. The sample has some 220,000 clones, about 86% seen once. Specimen: peripheral blood. This TCR derives from a woman in her 30s who had recovered from COVID-19.

The CDR3 nucleotides are TGCGCCAGCAGCTTGGAACCCGGGGTACCCTACGAGCAGTACTTC. This encodes CASSLEPGVPYEQYF. This sequence joins TRBV5-1 and TRBJ2-7; TRBD2 might be the D (5 bases). The ends were cut back, 0 bases at V and 2 bases at J, with 12 bases in the middle. Germline V gives CDR1 SGHRS, CDR2 YFSETQ. The CDR3 totals 15 residues.